The entry that follows covers one T cell receptor beta chain sequence. Its antigen remains unknown. The CDR3 is 14 amino acids. V was clipped by 2 bases and J by 8 bases; unmatched bases: 6. In germline, CDR1 is SGHTA, CDR2 FQGTGA. This sample was included in a study of T cell responses to AZD1222 COVID-19 vaccine. Whole-study findings and limits: Reports indicate that nearly half of spike-specific TCRs are directed at unmutated variant regions.

Generated by immunoSEQ multiplex PCR, the TCRdb table keeps only in-frame clones and is missing some. The table has tens of thousands of clones, 70% to 90% seen once. Sample: peripheral blood, taken 28 days after the second AZD1222 dose. The clonotype originates from an adult who received the AZD1222 COVID-19 vaccine. The chain carries TRBV7-3 and TRBJ2-1, with 7 bases matching TRBD2. The CDR3 DNA follows: TGTGCCAGCAGCTTATCCGGCGGGAGCGATGAGCAGTTCTTC. Residues: CASSLSGGSDEQFF.